This T cell receptor (beta chain) stems from a study of molecular identifiers for immune sequencing clone quantification. Study-wide results and limits: A single cell's spiked Jurkat TCR RNA was reportedly detectable among one million naive cells.

As previously described, bulk TCR libraries were made using listed TCR primers. TCRdb used MiXCR to reprocess the PCR reads, holding one entry per CDR3 protein. The data contain approximately 670,000 distinct CDR3 sequences, 20% of them singletons. This clonotype has more than one count but fewer than ten. Its antigen is undetermined. After removal of 2 bases from V and 3 bases from J, the junction contained 7 bases not matched to a gene. The CDR3 length is 15 residues. Germline values: CDR1 LNHNV, CDR2 YYDKDF (reference sequence). Specimen: naive CD8+ T cells from blood, with Jurkat cell RNA spiked in. Subset in this sample: FACS-sorted CD8+CD4-CCR7+CD45RA+ naive T cells. This TCR came from a human donor in good health. Some libraries in this study had Jurkat cell RNA spiked in. This chain connects TRBV15 to TRBJ2-7; TRBD2 matches 7 bases. The CDR3 region is CATSRPGEGNYEQYF. The CDR3 coding sequence is TGTGCCACCAGCAGACCGGGGGAGGGAAACTACGAGCAGTACTTC.